The present T cell receptor beta chain was sequenced within a study of blood T cell repertoires in COVID-19. For the study at large: The origin of the acute and convalescent COVID-19 samples was the United States, Italy and Spain.

This CDR3 region has 13 residues. CDR1 MRHNA and CDR2 SNTAGT come from the germline V gene. V gave up 10 bases and J gave up 2 bases; unmatched junction bases: 5. Original processing methods: Amplifying reference gene primers gave estimates of nucleated cell counts. Libraries were prepared by immunoSEQ multiplex PCR; TCRdb keeps only in-frame clonotypes and omits some of them. V and J calls and clone size are as listed in that table; D and trimming were resolved from the DNA. The data contain fewer than 400,000 clones, approximately 91% of them singletons. Living in 24 US areas, the participants were between 18 and 89 years of age. What the recovered Cohort 3 donors had was two negative PCRs, clearance, or symptom resolution.

This clonotype was obtained from a man aged 60 to 69 who had recovered from COVID-19. The rearrangement uses TRBV6-4 and TRBJ1-3, with 7 bases identical to TRBD1. What was sequenced was PBMCs or T cells enriched from blood (not recorded which). The CDR3 loop reads CANQGQPGNTIYF. CDR3 nucleotides: TGTGCCAACCAGGGACAGCCTGGAAACACCATATATTTT.